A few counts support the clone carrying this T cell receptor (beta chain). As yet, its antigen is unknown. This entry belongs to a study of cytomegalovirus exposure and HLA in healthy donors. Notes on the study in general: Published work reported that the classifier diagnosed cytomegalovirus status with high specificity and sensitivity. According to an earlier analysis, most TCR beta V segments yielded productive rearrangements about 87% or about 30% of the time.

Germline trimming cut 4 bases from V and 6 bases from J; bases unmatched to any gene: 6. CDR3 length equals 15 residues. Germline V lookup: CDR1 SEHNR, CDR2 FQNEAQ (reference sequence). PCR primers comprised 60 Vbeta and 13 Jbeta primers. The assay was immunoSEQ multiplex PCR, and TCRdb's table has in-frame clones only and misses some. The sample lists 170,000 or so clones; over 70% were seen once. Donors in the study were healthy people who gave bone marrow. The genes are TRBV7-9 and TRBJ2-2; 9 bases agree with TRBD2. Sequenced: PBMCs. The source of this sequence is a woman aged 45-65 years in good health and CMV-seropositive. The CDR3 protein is CASSSRSGGPGELFF. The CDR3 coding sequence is TGTGCCAGCAGCTCCCGGAGCGGGGGGCCCGGGGAGCTGTTTTTT.